These 14 T cell receptor beta chains share one sample of origin, sequenced in a study of T cell responses to AZD1222 COVID-19 vaccine. Measured with immunoSEQ multiplex PCR; TCRdb has only the in-frame clones, and not every one. The sample holds over 130,000 clones, 92% seen once. Sequencing was performed on peripheral blood, taken 28 days after the second AZD1222 dose. The origin of the receptors is an adult who received the AZD1222 COVID-19 vaccine.

About this clone itself: The same CDR3 also results from other DNA sequences found in this sample. V and J are TRBV14 and TRBJ2-7; D ambiguous. CDR3 length: 11 amino acids. In germline, CDR1 is SGHDN, CDR2 FVKESK. Trimming stripped 3 bases from V and 2 bases from J, with 2 bases between. This chain's CDR3 is CASSQTYEQYF. CDR3 in DNA: TGTGCCAGCAGCCAGACCTACGAGCAGTACTTC.

This clone was counted between two and nine times. This rearrangement joins TRBV5-1 to TRBJ1-1; D remains ambiguous. Looked up from germline, CDR1 is SGHRS and CDR2 is YFSETQ. This CDR3 has 13 residues. V was clipped by 8 bases and J by 4 bases, with 15 bases between them. For the CDR3, the DNA is TGCGCCAGTTCAGGTCGGGGTGGCACTGAAGCTTTCTTT. Protein sequence: CASSGRGGTEAFF.

The chain couples TRBV9 to TRBJ2-3; possibly TRBD2 for D (6 bases). Germline CDR1 reads SGDLS; CDR2 reads YYNGEE. Trimming left V 0 bases short and J 2 bases short, with 19 bases between. The CDR3 contains 18 residues. The CDR3 sequence: CASSVDRDSGKVTDTQYF. Written as DNA, the CDR3 is TGTGCCAGCAGCGTAGATCGGGATAGCGGAAAAGTCACAGATACGCAGTATTTT. The full variable domain, its missing parts supplied by reference TRBV9 and TRBJ2-3, is DSGVTQTPKHLITATGQRVTLRCSPRSGDLSVYWYQQSLDQGLQFLIQYYNGEERAKGNILERFSAQQFPDLHSELNLSSLELGDSALYFCASSVDRDSGKVTDTQYFGPGTRLTVL.

The genes are TRBV3-1 (or the pseudogene TRBV3-2) and TRBJ2-7, with 13 bases lining up with TRBD2. CDR3 length: 15 residues. The J segment lost 5 bases and the V segment lost 5 bases, leaving 6 bases of the junction unmatched. Looked up from germline, CDR1 is LGHDT and CDR2 is YNNKEL (reference sequence). CDR3 protein: CASSEGTSGTDEQYF. The CDR3 region has the DNA TGTGCCAGCAGCGAGGGGACTAGCGGGACCGACGAGCAGTACTTC.

The chain has TRBV14 and TRBJ1-6; no definite D call. V shed 3 bases and J shed 4 bases, with 4 bases lying between them. The V gene's germline CDR1 is SGHDN and CDR2 FVKESK. The CDR3 is made up of 13 amino acids. The DNA of the CDR3 is TGTGCCAGCAGCCAGGAGTATAATTCACCCCTCCACTTT. This translates into CASSQEYNSPLHF. The full variable domain, rest sourced from reference TRBV14 and TRBJ1-6, is EAGVTQFPSHSVIEKGQTVTLRCDPISGHDNLYWYRRVMGKEIKFLLHFVKESKQDESGMPNNRFLAERTGGTYSTLKVQPAELEDSGVYFCASSQEYNSPLHFGNGTRLTVT.

V is TRBV2 and J is TRBJ2-1; TRBD2 might be the D (6 bases). Germline V gives CDR1 SNHLY, CDR2 FYNNEI. The CDR3 has 15 amino acids. Trimming took off 6 bases at V and 0 bases at J, with 12 bases between the two ends. CDR3 amino acids: CASRIAEFSYNEQFF. Written as DNA, the CDR3 is TGTGCCAGCAGGATAGCGGAGTTCTCCTACAATGAGCAGTTCTTC.

This sequence joins TRBV19 and TRBJ2-1, with D unclear. V lost 7 bases and J lost 2, with 15 bases in between. Germline V gene data show CDR1 as LNHDA and CDR2 as SQIVND (reference sequence). CDR3 length equals 15 residues. CDR3 nucleotide sequence: TGTGCCAGTACTCCCGACTCGTACCCCTACAATGAGCAGTTCTTC. It yields the protein CASTPDSYPYNEQFF.

This clone was seen once. The chain has TRBV5-1 and TRBJ2-7; 8 bases match TRBD2. Germline CDR1 SGHRS, CDR2 YFSETQ. Trimming at V came to 4 bases and at J to 2 bases, leaving 5 bases not matched to a gene. This CDR3 spans 14 amino acids. This CDR3 reads CASSREGETYEQYF. CDR3 DNA: TGCGCCAGCAGCCGGGAGGGTGAGACCTACGAGCAGTACTTC.

The genes are TRBV3-1 (or the pseudogene TRBV3-2) and TRBJ2-3, with TRBD1 matching 8 bases. CDR3 length: 17 amino acids. V lost 0 bases and J lost 4; bases outside the gene matches: 9. The germline V gene has CDR1 LGHDT and CDR2 YNNKEL (reference sequence). The CDR3 region is CASSQEFGQGTPDTQYF. CDR3 bases: TGTGCCAGCAGCCAAGAATTTGGACAGGGTACCCCAGATACGCAGTATTTT.

This rearrangement joins TRBV27 to TRBJ1-2; no clear D gene. Per the germline V gene, CDR1 is MNHEY and CDR2 is SMNVEV (reference sequence). Trimming removed 6 bases at V and 4 bases at J, with 12 bases between. This CDR3 region has 13 residues. CDR3 protein: CASRTLTSYGYTF. CDR3 in DNA: TGTGCCAGCAGAACCCTCACTAGCTATGGCTACACCTTC.

The V gene is TRBV5-1, the J gene TRBJ2-5; 7 bases match TRBD1. V shed 2 bases and J 1 base; nucleotides not matched to a gene: 5. Germline V CDR1 and CDR2: SGHRS, YFSETQ. The CDR3 runs to 15 residues. Here the CDR3 reads CASSFFGQAQETQYF. Here the CDR3 DNA reads TGCGCCAGCAGCTTTTTCGGACAGGCCCAAGAGACCCAGTACTTC.

The CDR3 region has the DNA TGTGCCAGCTCACCGGCCAGGTTTAATGAAAAACTGTTTTTT. This gives the protein CASSPARFNEKLFF. The chain carries TRBV18 and TRBJ1-4; D is undetermined. Trimming pared 3 bases from V and 4 bases from J, leaving 9 bases between. Germline-derived CDR1 and CDR2 are KGHSH and LQKENI. The CDR3 sequence is 14 residues long.

The V and J genes are TRBV7-2 and TRBJ1-6; 7 bases line up with TRBD1. The V and J ends lost 5 bases and 9 bases, in that order; junction bases with no gene match: 10. CDR1 and CDR2 from the germline V gene are SGHTA and FQGNSA. This CDR3 has 15 residues. CDR3 in DNA: TGTGCCAGCAGCAAAAAGACAGGGAGTGGTTCACCCCTCCACTTT. Protein sequence: CASSKKTGSGSPLHF.

The chain recombines TRBV5-6 with TRBJ1-3; D gene ambiguous. The CDR3 loop spans 13 amino acids. Germline V gene data show CDR1 as SGHDT and CDR2 as YYEEEE. V lost 4 bases and J lost 3, with 8 bases in between. CDR3 nucleotides: TGTGCCAGCAGCCAAGGAGTTGGAAACACCATATATTTT. This gives the protein CASSQGVGNTIYF.